The 29 T cell receptor beta chains in this list originate from one sample, sequenced in a study of identical twins. TCRdb recomputed calls from the 5' RACE reads with MiXCR, one row per CDR3 protein. The sample holds approximately 250,000 distinct CDR3 sequences, about 6.7% seen once. Another study also made use of these data, one on T cells expressing NK-cell markers.

The sample taken for sequencing was CD8+ T cells sorted from blood. The source of these receptors is a woman aged 18-29 years in good health.

V gene TRBV6-4 combines with J gene TRBJ2-3, with 7 positions matching TRBD2. V dropped 3 bases and J dropped 4; count of bases not matched to a gene: 4. Germline V gene sequence: CDR1 MRHNA, CDR2 SNTAGT. CDR3 length: 14 amino acids. The CDR3 reads CASSEGGGADTQYF. CDR3 sequence (DNA): TGTGCCAGCAGTGAGGGCGGGGGTGCAGATACGCAGTATTTT.

This clonotype was detected a few times. This chain joins TRBV29-1 and TRBJ1-2; no clear D. CDR1 and CDR2 (germline): SQVTM, ANQGSEA. Trimming took off 6 bases at V and 7 bases at J, with 15 bases between the two ends. This CDR3 is built from 12 residues. This chain's CDR3 is CSVPRLDFGYTF. CDR3 coding DNA: TGCAGCGTACCCAGGCTGGACTTTGGCTACACCTTC.

This clonotype was picked up many times. The V and J genes are TRBV5-1 and TRBJ2-7; D uncertain. Trimming shortened V by 2 bases and J by 3 bases, and 6 bases separated the two germline ends. CDR3 length: 12 residues. Per the germline V gene, CDR1 is SGHRS and CDR2 is YFSETQ. The CDR3 DNA sequence: TGCGCCAGCAGCTTTGACGGCTACGAGCAGTACTTC. Amino acid sequence: CASSFDGYEQYF.

V usage is TRBV20-1 and J usage is TRBJ1-1, with 10 positions matching TRBD1. J gave up 7 bases and V 6 bases, and 5 bases lay outside the gene matches. Looked up from germline, CDR1 is DFQATT and CDR2 is SNEGSKA (reference sequence). The length of the CDR3 is 12 residues. As DNA, the CDR3 is TGCAGTGCCCGGGACAGGGGATATGAAGCTTTCTTT. Translation: CSARDRGYEAFF.

This clonotype showed up many times. V usage is TRBV29-1 and J usage is TRBJ2-1; 8 bases line up with TRBD2. The CDR3 totals 14 residues. V dropped 4 bases and J dropped 6; count of bases not matched to a gene: 8. CDR1 SQVTM and CDR2 ANQGSEA come from the germline V gene. CDR3 sequence reads: CSVAGLVLGNEQFF. The CDR3 DNA reads TGCAGCGTTGCGGGACTAGTATTGGGCAATGAGCAGTTCTTC.

This clonotype was seen more than once but under ten times. The chain combines TRBV9 with TRBJ2-7; 12 positions agree with TRBD2. V shed 1 base and J 0 bases; nucleotides not matched to a gene: 8. Looked up from germline, CDR1 is SGDLS and CDR2 is YYNGEE. The CDR3 has 18 residues. CDR3 amino acids: CASSVSPGLAGNSYEQYF. DNA of the CDR3: TGTGCCAGCAGCGTATCCCCTGGACTAGCGGGAAACTCCTACGAGCAGTACTTC.

A few counts support this clonotype. The rearrangement uses TRBV27 and TRBJ1-2; D gene unclear. Trimming removed 6 bases at V and 4 bases at J, with 12 bases between. Germline CDR1 and CDR2: MNHEY and SMNVEV (reference sequence). This CDR3 region has 13 residues. The CDR3 region is CASRPRGSYGYTF. The CDR3 nucleotides are TGTGCCAGCAGACCGAGAGGGTCCTATGGCTACACCTTC.

In this sample, this clonotype turned up a few times. The chain couples TRBV4-3 to TRBJ2-7, with TRBD1 matching 10 bases. The CDR3 has 15 residues. The germline gives CDR1 LGHNA, CDR2 YSLEER. The V and J ends lost 1 base and 1 base, in that order; junction bases with no gene match: 1. The CDR3 nucleotides are TGCGCCAGCAGCCAAGGGGGACAGGGGTCCTACGAGCAGTACTTC. Encoded protein: CASSQGGQGSYEQYF.

V is TRBV19 and J is TRBJ2-7; the D call may be TRBD1 or TRBD2 (5 bases each). Germline V gene sequence: CDR1 LNHDA, CDR2 SQIVND (reference sequence). V was pared by 6 bases and J by 3 bases, with 15 bases between. This CDR3 has 14 residues. The CDR3 region is CASSAPGRSYEQYF. For the CDR3, the DNA is TGTGCCAGTAGCGCCCCGGGACGGAGCTACGAGCAGTACTTC.

This clonotype appeared many times. The chain links TRBV29-1 to TRBJ2-5; the D gene is possibly TRBD1 (5 bases). The V and J ends lost 5 bases and 6 bases respectively, with 13 bases between them. The length of the CDR3 is 12 residues. Per germline, CDR1 SQVTM and CDR2 ANQGSEA. The CDR3 DNA sequence: TGCAGCGTTACGGCAGGGCTTCAGACCCAGTACTTC. Its protein is CSVTAGLQTQYF.

CDR3 DNA: TGTGCCAGCAGGGGCCAGGGGGTACCCTACGAGCAGTACTTC. It yields the protein CASRGQGVPYEQYF. The chain uses TRBV5-5 and TRBJ2-7; 7 nucleotides agree with TRBD1. V gave up 5 bases and J gave up 2 bases; unmatched junction bases: 7. Germline V gene sequence: CDR1 SGHKS, CDR2 YYEKEE (reference sequence). The CDR3 has 14 amino acids.

The chain couples TRBV19 to TRBJ2-1; D remains unclear. Trimming cost V 1 base and J 6 bases, with 7 bases left between them. Germline V gene lookup returns CDR1 LNHDA and CDR2 SQIVND (reference sequence). The CDR3 covers 13 residues. DNA for the CDR3: TGTGCCAGTAGTATAGCCCCCAGCAATGAGCAGTTCTTC. It translates to CASSIAPSNEQFF.

Many counts were recorded for this clonotype. V usage is TRBV7-6 and J usage is TRBJ1-6; a weak D match, TRBD1 (5 bases). The germline gives CDR1 SGHVS, CDR2 FNYEAQ. The CDR3 is made up of 15 amino acids. Trimming pared 3 bases from V and 4 bases from J, leaving 10 bases between. The CDR3 DNA is TGTGCCAGCAGCTTCCGGGGGGATTATAATTCACCCCTCCACTTT. As protein: CASSFRGDYNSPLHF.

The chain uses TRBV15 and TRBJ2-7; either TRBD1 or TRBD2 may supply D (5 bases each). The CDR3 sequence is 13 residues long. CDR1 and CDR2 (germline): LNHNV, YYDKDF (reference sequence). V lost 8 bases to trimming and J lost 0 bases, with 11 bases between them. The CDR3 nucleotides are TGTGCCACCTGGGACGGGGACTCCTACGAGCAGTACTTC. It codes for CATWDGDSYEQYF.

This chain links TRBV7-8 with TRBJ2-3; 10 nucleotides match TRBD1. The CDR3 sequence is 14 residues long. V gave up 7 bases and J gave up 3 bases; unmatched junction bases: 4. CDR1 and CDR2 (germline): SGHVS, FQNEAQ. The CDR3 reads CASKGQGTTDTQYF. The CDR3 bases are TGTGCCAGCAAGGGACAGGGGACGACAGATACGCAGTATTTT.

This clonotype was observed a few times. The V gene is TRBV29-1, the J gene TRBJ2-1; D is undetermined. The CDR3 runs to 12 residues. With 7 bases removed from V and 3 bases from J, the gap between germline ends came to 10 bases. Germline loops: CDR1 SQVTM, CDR2 ANQGSEA. The CDR3 loop reads CSGTWGYNEQFF. In nucleotides, the CDR3 is TGCAGCGGGACCTGGGGCTACAATGAGCAGTTCTTC.

This clonotype was seen at least ten times. As DNA, the CDR3 is TGTGCCAGTAGCTCCGACCCGGTTCGTGGCTACACCTTC. This translates into CASSSDPVRGYTF. The V gene is TRBV19, the J gene TRBJ1-2, with D unresolved. Trimming stripped 6 bases from V and 7 bases from J, with 15 bases between. CDR1 and CDR2 (germline): LNHDA, SQIVND (reference sequence). CDR3 size: 13 residues.

The genes are TRBV7-9 and TRBJ2-3; 9 bases agree with TRBD2. Germline V gene data show CDR1 as SEHNR and CDR2 as FQNEAQ (reference sequence). The CDR3 has 16 residues. Losses at the gene ends were 5 bases for V and 2 bases for J; bases not matched to a gene: 8. The chain's CDR3 is CASSGIAGEYTDTQYF. CDR3 bases: TGTGCCAGCAGCGGAATAGCGGGGGAGTACACAGATACGCAGTATTTT.

At least ten counts were recorded for this clonotype. The genes are TRBV9 and TRBJ2-7, with TRBD1 matching over 7 bases. V shed 0 bases, J shed 6 bases, and the junction held 3 bases outside the gene matches. This CDR3 region has 13 residues. Per the germline V gene, CDR1 is SGDLS and CDR2 is YYNGEE. CDR3 sequence (DNA): TGTGCCAGCAGCGTAGTAGGGGGCGGCGAGCAGTACTTC. Its protein is CASSVVGGGEQYF.

This clonotype was seen only a few times. The gene calls are TRBV5-1 and TRBJ2-3, with D tentatively TRBD2 (6 bases). The CDR3 covers 15 residues. Trimming stripped 2 bases from V and 0 bases from J, with 10 bases between. The germline gives CDR1 SGHRS, CDR2 YFSETQ. In DNA, the CDR3 is TGCGCCAGCAGCTTACGGGAGTCTAGCACAGATACGCAGTATTTT. As protein: CASSLRESSTDTQYF.

This clonotype was detected many times. The chain joins TRBV6-2 or TRBV6-3 to TRBJ2-1; possibly TRBD1 for D (5 bases). Trimming stripped 6 bases from V and 7 bases from J, with 10 bases between. The germline V gene encodes CDR1 MNHEY and CDR2 SVGEGT. The CDR3 is made up of 12 amino acids. The CDR3 loop is CASRGVGNEQFF. The CDR3 bases are TGTGCCAGCAGAGGGGTGGGGAATGAGCAGTTCTTC.

This clonotype was seen a few times. The chain couples TRBV10-3 to TRBJ2-7, with 9 bases lining up with TRBD1. Germline V gene data show CDR1 as ENHRY and CDR2 as SYGVKD. The CDR3 length is 16 residues. V was clipped by 5 bases and J by 0 bases; unmatched bases: 8. The CDR3 DNA reads as TGTGCCATCAGTTCCGCAGACAGGGGGAGCTCCTACGAGCAGTACTTC. It translates to CAISSADRGSSYEQYF.

The table lists this clonotype with many counts. This sequence joins TRBV12-3 or TRBV12-4 and TRBJ2-3, with D unresolved. V lost 3 bases to trimming and J lost 0 bases, with 1 base between them. CDR3 size: 12 residues. As DNA, the CDR3 is TGTGCCAGCAGTTTGAGCACAGATACGCAGTATTTT. This codes for CASSLSTDTQYF.

In this sample, this clonotype turned up many times. The chain has TRBV7-8 and TRBJ1-5; tentatively, D is TRBD1 (5 bases). Germline V gene data show CDR1 as SGHVS and CDR2 as FQNEAQ. CDR3 length: 15 residues. Trimming shortened V by 2 bases and J by 4 bases, and 12 bases separated the two germline ends. In DNA form, the CDR3 reads TGTGCCAGCAGCTTATTCGGGGGAGCTAATCAGCCCCAGCATTTT. Protein product: CASSLFGGANQPQHF.

This clonotype appeared many times. This chain connects TRBV10-3 to TRBJ2-3, with 8 bases matching TRBD2. Unmatched junction bases numbered 7, after V lost 6 bases and J lost 2 bases. CDR1 and CDR2 from the germline V gene are ENHRY and SYGVKD. CDR3 length: 15 amino acids. The CDR3 DNA reads as TGTGCCATCAGCCTCTCCGGGGGGGCCACAGATACGCAGTATTTT. This translates into CAISLSGGATDTQYF.

This clonotype turned up a few times. V usage is TRBV11-2 and J usage is TRBJ1-1; weak D call: TRBD1 (6 bases). The germline V and J ends were trimmed by 1 base and 3 bases, with 15 bases remaining between them. This CDR3 comprises 16 residues. Germline CDR1 reads SGHAT; CDR2 reads FQNNGV. The CDR3 nucleotides read TGTGCCAGCAGCTTAGCCACGCAGGGGAAGGACACTGAAGCTTTCTTT. This gives the protein CASSLATQGKDTEAFF. Filled out from reference TRBV11-2 and TRBJ1-1, the complete variable domain reads EAGVAQSPRYKIIEKRQSVAFWCNPISGHATLYWYQQILGQGPKLLIQFQNNGVVDDSQLPKDRFSAERLKGVDSTLKIQPAKLEDSAVYLCASSLATQGKDTEAFFGQGTRLTVV.

This clonotype was picked up a small number of times. CDR3 coding DNA: TGTGCCAGCAGCTTAGGGGCCCGGGGGGAGCAGTACTTC. Translating gives CASSLGARGEQYF. The chain is built from TRBV7-9 and TRBJ2-7, with D maybe TRBD2 (6 bases). V lost 1 base and J lost 7, with 11 bases in between. Germline CDR1 SEHNR, CDR2 FQNEAQ (reference sequence). The CDR3 consists of 13 residues.

This clonotype was seen more than once but under ten times. The gene calls are TRBV5-1 and TRBJ1-1; 11 bases line up with TRBD1. This CDR3 spans 16 amino acids. The trim removed 4 bases at V and 0 bases at J, leaving 5 bases unmatched. Per germline, CDR1 SGHRS and CDR2 YFSETQ. DNA of the CDR3: TGCGCCAGCAGCCCGGACAGGGGGCGTGTGAACACTGAAGCTTTCTTT. Protein product: CASSPDRGRVNTEAFF.

This rearrangement joins TRBV4-3 to TRBJ2-1, with 12 positions matching TRBD2. V trimming: 4 bases; J trimming: 12 bases; junction bases outside the gene matches: 10. This CDR3 contains 15 residues. Germline V gene data show CDR1 as LGHNA and CDR2 as YSLEER. CDR3 DNA sequence: TGCGCCAGCAGCCCCAGCGAACTAGCGGGAGGTTGGCAGTTCTTC. Its protein product is CASSPSELAGGWQFF.